This T cell receptor (beta chain) was recorded in a study of preoperative IRX-2 immunotherapy in early breast cancer. Treatment noted: preoperative locoregional IRX-2 cytokine immunotherapy. Preoperative locoregional IRX-2 cytokine immunotherapy was tested in the phase Ib source study. Assay: immunoSEQ multiplex PCR; the TCRdb copy retains only in-frame clones and omits some. The sample has roughly 11,000 clones, roughly 80% seen once. J gave up 3 bases and V 2 bases, and 4 bases lay outside the gene matches. Germline V lookup: CDR1 SGHRS, CDR2 YFSETQ. CDR3 length: 14 residues. The material sequenced was lymph node tissue, taken before IRX-2 immunotherapy. This receptor was obtained from a human donor with breast cancer. The chain carries TRBV5-1 and TRBJ2-7, with TRBD2 matching 8 bases. Written as DNA, the CDR3 is TGCGCCAGCAGCTTTAGCGGGGAAGGCTACGAGCAGTACTTC. Residues: CASSFSGEGYEQYF.